This T cell receptor (beta chain) was sequenced during a study of control samples from healthy donors and cancer patients. The table came from immunoSEQ multiplex PCR; TCRdb's copy has only in-frame clones and leaves some out. The sample includes about 98,000 clones, 82% seen only once; the top ten take approximately 2%. The CDR3 loop spans 18 amino acids. In germline, CDR1 is LNHNV, CDR2 YYDKDF (reference sequence). With V trimmed by 5 bases and J by 6 bases, 17 bases remained unmatched. The TCR comes from a man in his 60s in good health. The J gene is TRBJ2-2, the V gene TRBV15; 8 bases fit TRBD1. Sequenced sample: blood. DNA for the CDR3: TGTGCCACCAGCCCGACCCCCCGGGGCAGGGGGCTTCCCGGGGAGCTGTTTTTT. This translates into CATSPTPRGRGLPGELFF.